This T cell receptor beta chain was profiled in a study of liver allograft versus peripheral blood T cells. About the study: The authors compared T cell receptor repertoires in transplanted livers with those in the peripheral blood of recipients. Study results and limitations: Within liver allografts, T cell receptor repertoires were reportedly different from those in peripheral blood.

TCRdb called the reads again in MiXCR, with one record for every CDR3 protein. The repertoire has about 8,400 distinct CDR3 sequences, roughly 18% of them found once; the top ten carry about 4.8%. About this clonotype: What it recognizes is unknown.

This TCR was recovered from a human patient who had a liver transplant. Some of the T cells may derive from the graft donor.

CDR3 in amino acids: CASSSSGGNQPQHF. CDR3 sequence (DNA): TGTGCCAGCAGCTCTTCGGGGGGCAATCAGCCCCAGCATTTT. This rearrangement joins TRBV7-9 to TRBJ1-5, with D possibly matching TRBD1 (5 bases). Germline V gene sequence: CDR1 SEHNR, CDR2 FQNEAQ (reference sequence). V dropped 4 bases and J dropped 2 bases, with 9 bases sitting between them. The length of the CDR3 is 14 residues.